A single sample is the source of the 32 T cell receptor beta chains below, sequenced in a study of T cell repertoires in cytomegalovirus infection. TCRdb processed the reads anew with MiXCR; each CDR3 protein has one entry. The sample carries 150,000 to 200,000 distinct CDR3 sequences, roughly 27% recorded once. The sequenced sample was PBMCs. The receptors originated from a human donor in good health (CMV status not recorded). Some clones in this sample may be carry-over from other donors' samples.

In this sample, this clonotype turned up a few times. CDR3 sequence: CASSTSGGGLGTQYF. The CDR3 DNA sequence: TGTGCCAGCAGCACTAGCGGGGGGGGCCTAGGTACGCAGTATTTT. The J gene is TRBJ2-3, the V gene TRBV7-2; 13 bases agree with TRBD2. The germline gives CDR1 SGHTA, CDR2 FQGNSA. Germline trimming cut 5 bases from V and 8 bases from J; bases unmatched to any gene: 7. There are 15 residues in the CDR3. The variable domain in full, completed from reference TRBV7-2 and TRBJ2-3, reads GAGVSQSPSNKVTEKGKDVELRCDPISGHTALYWYRQSLGQGLEFLIYFQGNSAPDKSGLPSDRFSAERTGGSVSTLTIQRTQQEDSAVYLCASSTSGGGLGTQYFGPGTRLTVL.

The chain carries TRBV5-6 and TRBJ1-1; D possibly corresponds to TRBD1 (5 bases). The V end lost 4 bases, the J end lost 4 bases, and 17 bases lay between the germline ends. This CDR3 is 15 amino acids long. The V gene's germline CDR1 is SGHDT and CDR2 YYEEEE. DNA of the CDR3: TGTGCCAGCAGCCGGACTGTAGGAAGGGGCACTGAAGCTTTCTTT. Protein sequence: CASSRTVGRGTEAFF.

This sequence joins TRBV4-3 and TRBJ1-1; D is perhaps TRBD1 (5 bases). The germline V gene has CDR1 LGHNA and CDR2 YSLEER. Trimming pared 3 bases from V and 1 base from J, leaving 15 bases between. CDR3 length equals 16 residues. CDR3 in amino acids: CASSQGVAGSNTEAFF. The CDR3 coding sequence is TGCGCCAGCAGCCAGGGGGTAGCGGGATCGAACACTGAAGCTTTCTTT.

The gene calls are TRBV15 and TRBJ1-2, with TRBD1 as a possible D gene (5 bases). The CDR3 runs 13 residues. The V and J ends lost 3 bases and 7 bases respectively, with 12 bases between them. Germline V CDR1 and CDR2: LNHNV, YYDKDF (reference sequence). This CDR3 reads CATSRPGAGGYTF. CDR3 coding DNA: TGTGCCACCAGCAGGCCCGGGGCGGGTGGCTACACCTTC.

This clonotype was seen only a few times. The rearrangement joins TRBV29-1 to TRBJ2-2; no reliable D call. The V and J ends lost 4 bases and 6 bases respectively, with 12 bases between them. CDR3 length: 13 amino acids. Looked up from germline, CDR1 is SQVTM and CDR2 is ANQGSEA. The CDR3 nucleotides read TGCAGCGTTGTGATTGGGTTTGCCGGGGAGCTGTTTTTT. It specifies CSVVIGFAGELFF.

The gene calls are TRBV5-4 and TRBJ2-3; D unresolved. CDR3 length: 16 amino acids. Trimming took 2 bases from V and 4 from J, leaving 17 bases between them. Germline V gene data show CDR1 as SGHNT and CDR2 as YYREEE (reference sequence). CDR3 loop: CASSLGRGTSADTQYF. The CDR3 DNA reads as TGTGCCAGCAGCTTAGGTCGAGGCACGAGCGCAGATACGCAGTATTTT.

This chain connects TRBV19 to TRBJ2-1, with 10 bases fitting TRBD2. Germline-derived CDR1 and CDR2 are LNHDA and SQIVND (reference sequence). The trim removed 7 bases at V and 9 bases at J, leaving 12 bases unmatched. The CDR3 consists of 15 residues. The CDR3 here is CASTPGGVAGGEQFF. The CDR3 DNA reads TGTGCCAGTACCCCTGGGGGGGTAGCGGGGGGTGAGCAGTTCTTC.

V and J are TRBV29-1 and TRBJ2-3, with D hard to call. This CDR3 comprises 13 residues. V was clipped by 5 bases and J by 0 bases, with 9 bases between them. CDR1 SQVTM and CDR2 ANQGSEA come from the germline V gene. The DNA of the CDR3 is TGCAGCGTTCGTCCAGATAGCACAGATACGCAGTATTTT. As protein: CSVRPDSTDTQYF.

The rearrangement uses TRBV12-5 and TRBJ2-2; D is unresolved. The CDR3 sequence is 14 residues long. Germline V lookup: CDR1 LGHNT, CDR2 FRNRAP. V was cut by 6 bases and J by 0 bases, with 8 bases left in between. The CDR3 here is CASGRTANTGELFF. As DNA, the CDR3 is TGTGCTAGTGGCCGGACGGCGAACACCGGGGAGCTGTTTTTT.

This clonotype was observed a few times. As DNA, the CDR3 is TGCAGCGTCGGTGCAGGGGGAAGCACTGAAGCTTTCTTT. Translated, it gives CSVGAGGSTEAFF. The chain recombines TRBV29-1 with TRBJ1-1, with TRBD1 matching over 7 bases. The germline CDR1 and CDR2 sequences are SQVTM and ANQGSEA. V lost 6 bases and J lost 4; bases outside the gene matches: 8. The CDR3 contains 13 residues.

In its sample, this clonotype was seen once. V and J are TRBV12-5 and TRBJ1-2; D might be TRBD1 (5 bases). The germline V gene has CDR1 LGHNT and CDR2 FRNRAP. V was shortened by 1 base and J by 13 bases, with 10 bases between the two germline ends. The CDR3 extends over 11 amino acids. The CDR3 DNA reads as TGTGCTAGTGGTTTGGGGGGCGTTTCCACCTTC. Its translation: CASGLGGVSTF. Together with reference TRBV12-5 and TRBJ1-2, the CDR3 gives the full variable domain: DARVTQTPRHKVTEMGQEVTMRCQPILGHNTVFWYRQTMMQGLELLAYFRNRAPLDDSGMPKDRFSAEMPDATLATLKIQPSEPRDSAVYFCASGLGGVSTFGSGTRLTVV.

A remark on this clonotype: The germline gene is not matched at one end of the junction; a read error may be the cause. The V call is TRBV6-1, the J call TRBJ2-2, with TRBD1 as a possible D gene (7 bases). Per the germline V gene, CDR1 is MNHNS and CDR2 is SASEGT. CDR3 length equals 16 residues. CDR3 region: CASSRRARGLGGELSF. In nucleotides, the CDR3 is TGTGCCAGCAGCCGCCGAGCAAGGGGGCTTGGAGGGGAGCTGTCTTTT.

This chain links TRBV19 with TRBJ1-5; unclear D gene. CDR3 length: 13 amino acids. Trimming stripped 3 bases from V and 6 bases from J, with 9 bases between. In germline, CDR1 is LNHDA, CDR2 SQIVND (reference sequence). The CDR3: CASSIRLTQPQHF. The DNA for the CDR3 is TGTGCCAGTAGTATTAGGTTAACTCAGCCCCAGCATTTT. Full variable domain (rest looked up from reference TRBV19 and TRBJ1-5): DGGITQSPKYLFRKEGQNVTLSCEQNLNHDAMYWYRQDPGQGLRLIYYSQIVNDFQKGDIAEGYSVSREKKESFPLTVTSAQKNPTAFYLCASSIRLTQPQHFGDGTRLSIL.

In its sample, this clonotype is medium-sized. This chain joins TRBV2 and TRBJ1-1, with D hard to call. Trimming left V 6 bases short and J 8 bases short, with 10 bases between. Germline V gene sequence: CDR1 SNHLY, CDR2 FYNNEI. The CDR3 loop spans 11 amino acids. In DNA form, the CDR3 reads TGTGCCAGCAGCCAATCAGACGAAGCTTTCTTT. Its protein is CASSQSDEAFF.

This clonotype has ten or more counts. This chain links TRBV7-2 with TRBJ2-7; 13 bases are shared with TRBD2. The germline V gene encodes CDR1 SGHTA and CDR2 FQGNSA. The CDR3 is made up of 19 amino acids. Trimming at V came to 4 bases and at J to 0 bases, leaving 12 bases not matched to a gene. The CDR3, as DNA: TGTGCCAGCAGCTCCCCCTCGGGACTAGCGGGGACCTCCTCCTACGAGCAGTACTTC. Translated, it gives CASSSPSGLAGTSSYEQYF.

This clonotype has ten or more counts. This chain connects TRBV12-3 or TRBV12-4 to TRBJ2-2; TRBD2 might be the D (7 bases). This CDR3 has 16 amino acids. Trimming took off 5 bases at V and 0 bases at J, with 13 bases between the two ends. CDR3 in amino acids: CASSKGGTTNTGELFF. CDR3 nucleotide sequence: TGTGCCAGCAGTAAGGGGGGGACAACGAACACCGGGGAGCTGTTTTTT.

This clonotype was counted between two and nine times. The rearrangement joins TRBV27 to TRBJ1-5; the D is unclear. The CDR3 has 14 amino acids. The germline V gene has CDR1 MNHEY and CDR2 SMNVEV (reference sequence). Deletions cut 1 base from V and 4 bases from J, with 8 bases between. This CDR3 is CASSLYPVNQPQHF. CDR3 DNA: TGTGCCAGCAGTTTATATCCCGTTAATCAGCCCCAGCATTTT.

The chain employs TRBV25-1 and TRBJ1-2; 7 nucleotides align to TRBD1. The germline CDR1 and CDR2 sequences are MGHDK and SYGVNS. The CDR3 contains 14 residues. Losses at the gene ends were 0 bases for V and 5 bases for J; bases not matched to a gene: 3. CDR3 coding DNA: TGTGCCAGCAGTGAATATCCGGGACAGTATGGCTACACCTTC. It specifies CASSEYPGQYGYTF.

This clonotype has only a few counts. The chain has TRBV6-1 and TRBJ2-7, with D possibly TRBD1 on 5 matching bases. Germline CDR1 is MNHNS and CDR2 is SASEGT. V lost 5 bases and J 6 bases, leaving 26 bases between the germline ends. This CDR3 spans 17 amino acids. CDR3 DNA: TGTGCCAGCAGTCGGCAGGGAAGGAATCCGGTTAGAAGCGAGCAGTACTTC. Amino acid sequence: CASSRQGRNPVRSEQYF.

This chain connects TRBV5-1 to TRBJ1-2; TRBD1 might be the D (6 bases). This CDR3 is built from 14 residues. V was pared by 0 bases and J by 3 bases, with 9 bases between. Germline-derived CDR1 and CDR2 are SGHRS and YFSETQ. CDR3 coding DNA: TGCGCCAGCAGCTTGGGGGCAGGGGACTATGGCTACACCTTC. Encoded protein: CASSLGAGDYGYTF.

V and J are TRBV7-3 and TRBJ2-4, with 8 bases aligning to TRBD1. The CDR3 length is 16 residues. The trim removed 5 bases at V and 1 base at J, leaving 7 bases unmatched. CDR1 and CDR2 from the germline V gene are SGHTA and FQGTGA. CDR3 protein: CASSPGTGGAKNIQYF. The CDR3 bases are TGTGCCAGCAGCCCCGGGACAGGTGGGGCCAAAAACATTCAGTACTTC.

J is TRBJ1-2 and V is TRBV6-1; weak D call: TRBD1 (6 bases). The germline gives CDR1 MNHNS, CDR2 SASEGT. The V end lost 5 bases, the J end lost 0 bases, and 10 bases lay between the germline ends. This CDR3 spans 14 amino acids. This chain's CDR3 is CASSQGRSNYGYTF. The CDR3 coding sequence is TGTGCCAGCAGTCAGGGGAGGTCTAACTATGGCTACACCTTC.

The rearrangement links TRBV29-1 to TRBJ2-7; 8 bases map to TRBD1. J gave up 4 bases and V 3 bases, and 5 bases lay outside the gene matches. This CDR3 is built from 13 residues. CDR1 SQVTM and CDR2 ANQGSEA come from the germline V gene. CDR3 DNA: TGCAGCGTTGAGACAGGGGCAGGTTACGAGCAGTACTTC. It codes for CSVETGAGYEQYF.

Only a few counts were recorded for this clonotype. The CDR3 region is CASSSIAGELFF. The CDR3 coding sequence is TGTGCCAGCAGTTCTATCGCAGGGGAGCTGTTTTTT. The chain couples TRBV12-3 or TRBV12-4 to TRBJ2-2; D gene uncertain. The V end was cut by 4 bases, the J end by 8 bases, with 8 bases between. The CDR3 sequence is 12 residues long.

CDR3 DNA: TGTGCCAGCAGTAGCTGGGACACTGAAGCTTTCTTT. Encoded protein: CASSSWDTEAFF. The chain recombines TRBV6-1 with TRBJ1-1; D gene unclear. V gave up 5 bases and J gave up 3 bases, with 7 bases separating them. The CDR3 is 12 residues long. In germline, CDR1 is MNHNS, CDR2 SASEGT.

In its sample, this clonotype was seen many times. This chain links TRBV7-9 with TRBJ2-3, with unresolved D. This CDR3 contains 15 residues. The germline V gene encodes CDR1 SEHNR and CDR2 FQNEAQ (reference sequence). The ends were cut back, 2 bases at V and 1 base at J, with 10 bases in the middle. CDR3 sequence (DNA): TGTGCCAGCAGCTTACCCCTGACTGGCACAGATACGCAGTATTTT. Its protein is CASSLPLTGTDTQYF.

J is TRBJ1-2 and V is TRBV20-1, with D hard to call. The CDR3 length is 15 residues. Between the trimmed V and J ends, which lost 5 bases and 0 bases, there was a span of 16 bases. Per the germline V gene, CDR1 is DFQATT and CDR2 is SNEGSKA (reference sequence). In DNA form, the CDR3 reads TGCAGTGCTTCACGTGGGCAGTTAGCTAACTATGGCTACACCTTC. Its translation: CSASRGQLANYGYTF.

The chain couples TRBV6-2 or TRBV6-3 to TRBJ2-4; D is possibly TRBD2 (5 bases). Between the trimmed V and J ends, which lost 6 bases and 3 bases, there was a span of 15 bases. This CDR3 has 15 amino acids. Per the germline V gene, CDR1 is MNHEY and CDR2 is SVGEGT. CDR3: CASRSGRTDKNIQYF. CDR3 in DNA: TGTGCCAGCAGGTCCGGACGGACTGACAAAAACATTCAGTACTTC.

A few counts support this clonotype. This chain connects TRBV12-5 to TRBJ2-1; perhaps TRBD2 as D (7 bases). Deletions cut 6 bases from V and 7 bases from J, with 22 bases between. Germline assignment: CDR1 LGHNT and CDR2 FRNRAP. The CDR3 has 16 residues. This CDR3 reads CASGPIGGRVRNEQFF. Here the CDR3 DNA reads TGTGCTAGTGGCCCGATCGGGGGGCGAGTGAGAAATGAGCAGTTCTTC.

There are a few counts of this clonotype. The chain carries TRBV12-3 or TRBV12-4 and TRBJ2-3; 8 nucleotides match TRBD1. The CDR3 is 15 amino acids. Germline trimming cut 5 bases from V and 2 bases from J; bases unmatched to any gene: 6. Written as DNA, the CDR3 is TGTGCCAGCAGTCCCCGGACAGGGATCACAGATACGCAGTATTTT. Its translation: CASSPRTGITDTQYF.

This clonotype was counted ten times or more. The CDR3 reads CASSLTGQGGEKLFF. As DNA, the CDR3 is TGTGCCAGCAGCTTAACCGGACAGGGAGGTGAAAAACTGTTTTTT. This chain links TRBV7-9 with TRBJ1-4; 8 bases match TRBD1. The ends lost 2 bases at V and 7 bases at J; junction bases unmatched: 6. The germline V gene encodes CDR1 SEHNR and CDR2 FQNEAQ (reference sequence). This CDR3 has 15 residues.

This clonotype has a handful of counts. This rearrangement joins TRBV29-1 to TRBJ1-2, with a possible D match to TRBD1 (5 bases). Trimming removed 4 bases at V and 5 bases at J, with 11 bases between. Germline CDR1 and CDR2: SQVTM and ANQGSEA. This CDR3 comprises 12 residues. The CDR3 spells CSVVTVEYGYTF. The CDR3 DNA is TGCAGCGTTGTGACAGTAGAATATGGCTACACCTTC.